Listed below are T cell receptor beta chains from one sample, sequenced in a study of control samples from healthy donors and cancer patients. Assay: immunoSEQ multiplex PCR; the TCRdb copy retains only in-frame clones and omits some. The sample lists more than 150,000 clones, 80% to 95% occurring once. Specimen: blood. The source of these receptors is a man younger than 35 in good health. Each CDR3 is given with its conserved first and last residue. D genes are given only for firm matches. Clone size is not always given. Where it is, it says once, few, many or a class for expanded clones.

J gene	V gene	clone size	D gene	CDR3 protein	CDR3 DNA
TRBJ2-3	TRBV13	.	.	CASSVRHRDTQYF	TGTGCCAGCAGCGTCCGACATAGAGATACGCAGTATTTT
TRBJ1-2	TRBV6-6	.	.	CASSGDGYTF	TGTGCCAGCAGCGGGGATGGCTACACCTTC
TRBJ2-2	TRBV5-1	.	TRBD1	CASSWGDRDTGELFF	TGCGCCAGCAGCTGGGGGGACAGGGACACCGGGGAGCTGTTTTTT
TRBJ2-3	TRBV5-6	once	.	CASSFRDRPEGTDTQYF	TGTGCCAGCAGCTTCCGGGACCGCCCCGAGGGCACAGATACGCAGTATTTT
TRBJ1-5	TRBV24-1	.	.	CATSGEAQPQHF	TGTGCCACCAGTGGGGAGGCTCAGCCCCAGCATTTT
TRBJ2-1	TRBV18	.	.	CASSPYGVNEQFF	TGTGCCAGCTCACCATATGGGGTTAATGAGCAGTTCTTC
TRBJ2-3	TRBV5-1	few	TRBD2	CASSSLPSSGGSTDTQYF	TGCGCCAGCAGCTCCCTTCCCTCTAGCGGGGGTTCCACAGATACGCAGTATTTT
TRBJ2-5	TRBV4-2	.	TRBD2	CASSLRGGEETQYF	TGTGCCAGCAGCCTGCGGGGGGGCGAAGAGACCCAGTACTTC
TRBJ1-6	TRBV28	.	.	CASSLGDRNSPLHF	TGTGCCAGCAGTTTGGGAGATCGTAATTCACCCCTCCACTTT
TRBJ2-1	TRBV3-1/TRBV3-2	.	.	CASSLSVNNEQFF	TGTGCCAGCAGCCTATCCGTTAACAATGAGCAGTTCTTC
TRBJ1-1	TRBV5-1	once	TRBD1	CASRRDSLEAFF	TGCGCCAGCAGAAGGGACAGTCTTGAAGCTTTCTTT
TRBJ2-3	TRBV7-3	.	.	CASSLVGGPGDTQYF	TGTGCCAGCAGCTTAGTGGGCGGGCCGGGCGATACGCAGTATTTT
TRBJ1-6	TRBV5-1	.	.	CASSTEGTNNSPLHF	TGCGCCAGCAGCACGGAGGGGACCAATAATTCACCCCTCCACTTT
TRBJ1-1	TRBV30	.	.	CAGGSGTINSEAFF	TGTGCCGGAGGATCCGGGACAATCAACTCTGAAGCTTTCTTT
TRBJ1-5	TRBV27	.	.	CASSLGPHQPQHF	TGTGCCAGCAGTCTTGGCCCTCATCAGCCCCAGCATTTT
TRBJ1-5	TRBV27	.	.	CASSLSRQGNQPQHF	TGTGCCAGCAGTTTATCGAGGCAGGGAAATCAGCCCCAGCATTTT
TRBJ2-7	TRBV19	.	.	CASLDRISYEQYF	TGTGCCAGCCTAGACAGAATCTCCTACGAGCAGTACTTC
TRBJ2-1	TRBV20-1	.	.	CSASRYNEQFF	TGCAGTGCTAGCCGGTACAATGAGCAGTTCTTC
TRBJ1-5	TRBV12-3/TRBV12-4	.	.	CASSLAEDQPQHF	TGTGCCAGCAGTTTAGCGGAAGATCAGCCCCAGCATTTT